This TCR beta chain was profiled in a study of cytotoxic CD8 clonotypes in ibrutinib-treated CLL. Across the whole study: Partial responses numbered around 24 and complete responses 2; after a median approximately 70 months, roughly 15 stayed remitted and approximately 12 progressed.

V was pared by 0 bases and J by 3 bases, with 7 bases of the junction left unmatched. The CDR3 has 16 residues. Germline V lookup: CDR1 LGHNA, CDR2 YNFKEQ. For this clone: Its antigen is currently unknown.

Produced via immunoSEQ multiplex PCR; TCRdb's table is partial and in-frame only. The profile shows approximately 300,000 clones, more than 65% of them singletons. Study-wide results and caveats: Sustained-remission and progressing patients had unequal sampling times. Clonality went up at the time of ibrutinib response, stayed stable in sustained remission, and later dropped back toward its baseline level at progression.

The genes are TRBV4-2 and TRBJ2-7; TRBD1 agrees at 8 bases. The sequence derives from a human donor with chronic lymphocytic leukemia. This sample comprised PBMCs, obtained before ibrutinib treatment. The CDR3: CASSQDPDRVDYEQYF. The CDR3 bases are TGTGCCAGCAGCCAAGATCCGGACAGGGTGGACTACGAGCAGTACTTC.